This T cell receptor (beta chain) appears in the sequencing data of a study of cytomegalovirus exposure and HLA in healthy donors. This clone was observed a few times. The antigen is unknown. From germline, CDR1 is MNHNS and CDR2 SASEGT. CDR3 size: 14 residues. Deletions cut 6 bases from V and 5 bases from J, with 16 bases between. Study-wide results and limits: Certain indistinguishable V segments, among them TRBV6-2 and TRBV6-3, were excluded.

Primers: 60 Vbeta forward and 13 Jbeta reverse. Assay used: immunoSEQ multiplex PCR; TCRdb lists only in-frame clones, some missing. The table lists 55,000 to 75,000 clones, 60% to 80% of them singletons, with approximately 3% in the top ten. The source of this sequence is a young man in good health and CMV-seronegative. The gene calls are TRBV6-1 and TRBJ2-5; D possibly corresponds to TRBD2 (7 bases). The sample comprised PBMCs. The CDR3 DNA reads as TGTGCCAGCAGCCACGCCCGGGGGGCGGAGACCCAGTACTTC. This codes for CASSHARGAETQYF.